This TCR beta chain was identified during a study of identical twins. V lost 5 bases, J lost 3 bases, and 5 bases stayed unmatched. The CDR3 sequence is 14 residues long. Unique molecular identifiers were present on the cDNA, and a universal primer site came from template switching. TCRdb analysed the 5' RACE reads with MiXCR anew, one entry per CDR3 protein. The table lists fewer than 900,000 distinct CDR3 sequences, 15% to 20% of them singletons, with approximately 14% in the top ten. The data were also submitted as part of a second study, on T cells expressing NK-cell markers.

This chain uses TRBV12-3 or TRBV12-4 with TRBJ2-3, with TRBD1 identical over 7 bases. The sequenced sample was PBMCs. The clonotype was recovered from a woman aged 18-30 years in good health. CDR3 in amino acids: CASSLQTGTDTQYF. In DNA, the CDR3 is TGTGCCAGCAGTCTTCAGACAGGGACAGATACGCAGTATTTT.